This T cell receptor beta chain was obtained from a study of T cell responses to AZD1222 COVID-19 vaccine (dated by TCRdb to the early 2020s). For the wider study: AZD1222 recipients with second doses at about 4 weeks or about 12 weeks were pooled, because spike-specific TCR depth and breadth did not differ between schedules. TCR sequencing was performed for 230 to 250 trial participants, of whom approximately 200 were given two doses of AZD1222 and around 25 were given two doses of MenACWY control vaccine. Enrollment into the trials was organized by age into subgroups of 18-55, 56-69 and 70-plus years, and those subgroups contained roughly 140, 27 and 60 TCR-sequenced participants, respectively. General conclusions and limits of the study: Epitopes outside the regions mutated in the B.1.351 and B.1.1.7 variants were reportedly recognized by nearly half of the unique spike-specific TCRs. The 56-69-year group was small, and its depth increase did not reach significance, likely because of low power. Vaccine-associated CD4 TCRs spanned the whole spike protein, with dominant responses in regions 160-218 and 743-854. A significant rise in spike-specific TCR breadth and depth was observed after two AZD1222 doses relative to day 0 and relative to MenACWY recipients. Conclusions about previously exposed vaccinees were limited because only six AZD1222 recipients were SARS-CoV-2 seropositive at baseline. Most participants were white British and females outnumbered males, and the authors suggested that clonal diversity may have been underestimated. No day 14 peak-response samples were available, so repertoires were characterized only after the peak T cell response.

The CDR3 regions of human TCRbeta chains were subjected to immunosequencing. The authors' analysis ran thus. TCRs in the repertoires were matched against a reference library of SARS-CoV-2-specific TCRs that had been generated with the MIRA antigen-specificity platform. Breadth meant the fraction of unique TCRs that were SARS-CoV-2-associated, whereas depth meant the fraction of total T cells that were SARS-CoV-2-associated. Using the MIRA data, each spike-specific TCR was mapped to the spike region that the TCR reacts to and placed in a CD4 or CD8 class. Log10-transformed breadth and depth values were compared by one-way ANOVA with Sidak's multiple comparisons tests. TCRdb carries this immuneACCESS record with in-frame sequences only. Its versions omit some clonotypes, under half of them owing to an unresolved V gene in the studies checked, with the rest unexplained. V and J calls and clone size are given by that table; D and trimming were obtained from the DNA. Present in this sample are around 180,000 clones, 75% to 90% of which were seen just once. About 6.9% of the sample goes to the ten largest clones.

According to the study, the label for this sample's time point signals: baseline before first vaccination. Vaccinee samples were obtained from the UK trials COV001 and COV002, which included a single-blind randomized controlled phase 2/3 trial of AZD1222 (ChAdOx1 nCoV-19) in healthy adults. For TCRbeta chain sequencing, PBMC samples were collected from trial participants at day 0 and at day 28 after the second dose. According to the germline V gene, CDR1 reads SGHTA and CDR2 reads FQGTGA. The cysteine opens and the phenylalanine closes a CDR3 of 18 amino acids. The CDR3 DNA has 54 bases and is translated from base 1. V loses 1 base at its end and J loses 4 bases; junction bases beyond the gene matches: 13. This clone was counted once. The target of this receptor is not known. There are no base qualities to consult, and no much larger clone falls within one base.

The rearranged segments are TRBV7-3 and TRBJ1-1; 9 bases in the junction line up with TRBD1. The sample consisted of peripheral blood, taken on day 0 of AZD1222 vaccination. This receptor was taken from an adult in good health. This receptor has the CDR3 CASSLKAPGTGWGTEAFF. In nucleotide form, the sequence is TGTGCCAGCAGCTTAAAGGCACCAGGGACAGGGTGGGGCACTGAAGCTTTCTTT.